The rows below give T cell receptor beta chains drawn from one sample of a study of blood T cell repertoires in COVID-19. Assay used: immunoSEQ multiplex PCR; TCRdb lists only in-frame clones, some missing. The table lists about 300,000 clones, approximately 90% of them singletons. Sequencing was done on a sample of PBMCs or T cells enriched from blood (not recorded which). The origin of the receptors is a man aged 25 to 40 who had recovered from COVID-19. CDR3s include the opening cysteine and the closing phenylalanine or tryptophan. A D gene is named only where the DNA matches it firmly. Expanded clones are given a class, and other clones once, few, many or no size at all.

v_gene: TRBV5-1
d_gene: TRBD1
abundance: -
len: 13
j_gene: TRBJ1-1
CDR3nt: TGCGCCAGCGGCCGACAGGGGGACACTGAAGCTTTCTTT
CDR3aa: CASGRQGDTEAFF

v_gene: TRBV2
d_gene: -
abundance: -
len: 14
j_gene: TRBJ1-1
CDR3nt: TGTGCCAGCAGTGAAGCGACACGTTACACTGAAGCTTTCTTT
CDR3aa: CASSEATRYTEAFF

v_gene: TRBV6-5
d_gene: TRBD1
abundance: once
len: 14
j_gene: TRBJ2-7
CDR3nt: TGTGCCAGCAGGGTCGGGACAGAACTCTACGAGCAGTACTTC
CDR3aa: CASRVGTELYEQYF

v_gene: TRBV5-4
d_gene: TRBD1
abundance: -
len: 15
j_gene: TRBJ2-7
CDR3nt: TGTGCCAGCAGCCCAAGGACAGGGGGCTTGCGGGAGCAGTACTTC
CDR3aa: CASSPRTGGLREQYF

v_gene: TRBV14
d_gene: -
abundance: few
len: 13
j_gene: TRBJ2-1
CDR3nt: TGTGCCAGCAGCCAAAGTTTCGGGTCTGAGCAGTTCTTC
CDR3aa: CASSQSFGSEQFF

v_gene: TRBV15
d_gene: -
abundance: -
len: 13
j_gene: TRBJ2-7
CDR3nt: TGTGCCACCAGCAGAGATTTCCCCGGCGAGCAGTACTTC
CDR3aa: CATSRDFPGEQYF

v_gene: TRBV24-1
d_gene: -
abundance: -
len: 16
j_gene: TRBJ2-2
CDR3nt: TGTGCCACCAGTCCAAACAGGGTGACGAACACCGGGGAGCTGTTTTTT
CDR3aa: CATSPNRVTNTGELFF

v_gene: TRBV5-6
d_gene: TRBD1
abundance: -
len: 15
j_gene: TRBJ1-2
CDR3nt: TGTGCCAGCAGCTCGACAGGGGGCGCAGGGTATGGCTACACCTTC
CDR3aa: CASSSTGGAGYGYTF

v_gene: TRBV2
d_gene: -
abundance: -
len: 11
j_gene: TRBJ2-1
CDR3nt: TGTGCCAGCAGCAGGGGTAATGAGCAGTTCTTC
CDR3aa: CASSRGNEQFF

v_gene: TRBV29-1
d_gene: TRBD2
abundance: -
len: 16
j_gene: TRBJ2-1
CDR3nt: TGCAGCGTGGAACCCGGACTAGCGAAACACTACAATGAGCAGTTCTTC
CDR3aa: CSVEPGLAKHYNEQFF

v_gene: TRBV29-1
d_gene: TRBD2
abundance: -
len: 15
j_gene: TRBJ2-7
CDR3nt: TGCCGCGTTGAGCGGGGCCGGCCCCGGGGGGGGGAGCAGTACTTC
CDR3aa: CRVERGRPRGGEQYF

v_gene: TRBV6-5
d_gene: TRBD1
abundance: -
len: 14
j_gene: TRBJ2-5
CDR3nt: TGTGCCAGCAGGAGGGACAGGGGTCAAGAGACCCAGTACTTC
CDR3aa: CASRRDRGQETQYF

v_gene: TRBV5-1
d_gene: -
abundance: -
len: 20
j_gene: TRBJ2-5
CDR3nt: TGCGCCAGCAGCTTAATCGTCGGTGTCCTACTCGACAGAGACCAAGAGACCCAGTACTTC
CDR3aa: CASSLIVGVLLDRDQETQYF

v_gene: TRBV19
d_gene: TRBD1
abundance: -
len: 16
j_gene: TRBJ2-3
CDR3nt: TGTGCCAGTAGCCAGACCCCGGGACAGGGGACAGATACGCAGTATTTT
CDR3aa: CASSQTPGQGTDTQYF

v_gene: TRBV30
d_gene: TRBD2
abundance: -
len: 15
j_gene: TRBJ2-1
CDR3nt: TGTGCCTGGAGTGTGGGAGGGAGCTCCTACAATGAGCAGTTCTTC
CDR3aa: CAWSVGGSSYNEQFF

v_gene: TRBV5-1
d_gene: TRBD1
abundance: once
len: 19
j_gene: TRBJ1-6
CDR3nt: TGCGCCAGCAGCAAAGAGGGGACAGGGCGATCAACTGATAATTCACCCCTCCACTTT
CDR3aa: CASSKEGTGRSTDNSPLHF

v_gene: TRBV28
d_gene: -
abundance: -
len: 14
j_gene: TRBJ2-7
CDR3nt: TGTGCCAGCAGTTTAGGGGCTGGGTTGAGGGAGCAGTACTTC
CDR3aa: CASSLGAGLREQYF

v_gene: TRBV9
d_gene: TRBD1
abundance: once
len: 18
j_gene: TRBJ2-6
CDR3nt: TGTGCCAGCAGCACCGAGACAGGGTGGTGGTCTGGGGCCAACGTCCTGACTTTC
CDR3aa: CASSTETGWWSGANVLTF

v_gene: TRBV3-1/TRBV3-2
d_gene: -
abundance: -
len: 14
j_gene: TRBJ2-1
CDR3nt: TGTGCCAGCAGCCAGGCCAGGGCTTTAAGGGAGCAGTTCTTC
CDR3aa: CASSQARALREQFF

v_gene: TRBV11-2
d_gene: TRBD2
abundance: once
len: 15
j_gene: TRBJ2-5
CDR3nt: TGTGCCAGCAGCCCGCGGACTAGCGGGGGTGAGACCCAGTACTTC
CDR3aa: CASSPRTSGGETQYF

v_gene: TRBV18
d_gene: TRBD1
abundance: -
len: 17
j_gene: TRBJ1-3
CDR3nt: TGTGCCAGCTCACCTGCCGGGACAGCCTTTTCTGGAAACACCATATATTTT
CDR3aa: CASSPAGTAFSGNTIYF

v_gene: TRBV10-2
d_gene: -
abundance: -
len: 15
j_gene: TRBJ2-3
CDR3nt: TGCGCCAGCACCCGCTTCGAGCTTGGTGTAGATACGCAGTATTTT
CDR3aa: CASTRFELGVDTQYF

v_gene: TRBV19
d_gene: -
abundance: -
len: 16
j_gene: TRBJ2-2
CDR3nt: TGTGCCAGTAGTATAGATGAAGTAGGAGCTGCCGGGGAGCTGTTTTTT
CDR3aa: CASSIDEVGAAGELFF

v_gene: TRBV2
d_gene: TRBD2
abundance: -
len: 15
j_gene: TRBJ2-7
CDR3nt: TGTGCCAGCAGCCCTTGGCGGGGGGGCTCCTACGAGCAGTACTTC
CDR3aa: CASSPWRGGSYEQYF

v_gene: TRBV15
d_gene: -
abundance: -
len: 16
j_gene: TRBJ1-3
CDR3nt: TGTGCCACCAGCATCCACAGGGTAGGGTCCGGAAACACCATATATTTT
CDR3aa: CATSIHRVGSGNTIYF

v_gene: TRBV13
d_gene: -
abundance: -
len: 15
j_gene: TRBJ1-1
CDR3nt: TGTGCCAGCATCTCTTTGGAGTATTACGGCACTGAAGCTTTCTTT
CDR3aa: CASISLEYYGTEAFF

v_gene: TRBV30
d_gene: -
abundance: -
len: 11
j_gene: TRBJ1-1
CDR3nt: TGTGCCTGGATAAGGGGCGCGGGGGCTTTCTTT
CDR3aa: CAWIRGAGAFF

v_gene: TRBV10-3
d_gene: TRBD1
abundance: -
len: 15
j_gene: TRBJ2-2
CDR3nt: TGTGCCATCAGCGAGGGACAGGGGTACACCGGGGAGCTGTTTTTT
CDR3aa: CAISEGQGYTGELFF

v_gene: TRBV7-2
d_gene: -
abundance: -
len: 14
j_gene: TRBJ2-6
CDR3nt: TGTGCCAGCAGCCTAAGCTCTGGGGCCAACGTCCTGACTTTC
CDR3aa: CASSLSSGANVLTF

v_gene: TRBV30
d_gene: -
abundance: -
len: 12
j_gene: TRBJ2-1
CDR3nt: TGTGCCTGGAGTAAGCGGGACAATGAGCAGTTCTTC
CDR3aa: CAWSKRDNEQFF

v_gene: TRBV5-8
d_gene: TRBD1
abundance: -
len: 14
j_gene: TRBJ1-5
CDR3nt: TGTGCCAGCAGCCCAAGCACAGGGGGCGCAGCCCAGCATTTT
CDR3aa: CASSPSTGGAAQHF

v_gene: TRBV5-6
d_gene: -
abundance: -
len: 15
j_gene: TRBJ2-6
CDR3nt: TGTGCCAGCAGGCTGCAGGGGTCTGGGGCCAACGTCCTGACTTTC
CDR3aa: CASRLQGSGANVLTF

v_gene: TRBV29-1
d_gene: -
abundance: -
len: 16
j_gene: TRBJ2-3
CDR3nt: TGCAGCGTTGAAGCCCCCAGCGGACCAAGGGCAGATACGCAGTATTTT
CDR3aa: CSVEAPSGPRADTQYF

v_gene: TRBV7-6
d_gene: -
abundance: -
len: 12
j_gene: TRBJ2-3
CDR3nt: TGTGCCAGCAGCCCTCGGGCAGATACGCAGTATTTT
CDR3aa: CASSPRADTQYF

v_gene: TRBV19
d_gene: -
abundance: few
len: 15
j_gene: TRBJ1-5
CDR3nt: TGTGCCAGTAGTATTCGCGGACAGCTCAATCAGCCCCAGCATTTT
CDR3aa: CASSIRGQLNQPQHF

v_gene: TRBV7-6
d_gene: TRBD2
abundance: once
len: 15
j_gene: TRBJ2-1
CDR3nt: TGTGCCAGCAGCTATGCGACTAGCGGGCACAATGAGCAGTTCTTC
CDR3aa: CASSYATSGHNEQFF

v_gene: TRBV20-1
d_gene: TRBD2
abundance: -
len: 15
j_gene: TRBJ2-1
CDR3nt: TGCAGTGCTAGTAGAACCGGGACTAGAAACAATGAGCAGTTCTTC
CDR3aa: CSASRTGTRNNEQFF

v_gene: TRBV15
d_gene: -
abundance: -
len: 16
j_gene: TRBJ2-3
CDR3nt: TGTGCCACCAGCAGAGATGGCCTAGCCCCGGCAGATACGCAGTATTTT
CDR3aa: CATSRDGLAPADTQYF

v_gene: TRBV5-5
d_gene: -
abundance: -
len: 14
j_gene: TRBJ1-1
CDR3nt: TGTGCCAGCAGCTTGGCAGGGGCGAACACTGAAGCTTTCTTT
CDR3aa: CASSLAGANTEAFF

v_gene: TRBV5-6
d_gene: TRBD1
abundance: -
len: 15
j_gene: TRBJ1-6
CDR3nt: TGTGCCAGCAGCTTCCGGACAGGGGATAATTCACCCCTCCACTTT
CDR3aa: CASSFRTGDNSPLHF

v_gene: TRBV6-4
d_gene: -
abundance: -
len: 11
j_gene: TRBJ2-3
CDR3nt: TGTGCCAGCATGTTACGGGATACGCAGTATTTT
CDR3aa: CASMLRDTQYF

v_gene: TRBV5-1
d_gene: -
abundance: -
len: 14
j_gene: TRBJ2-7
CDR3nt: TGCGCCAGCAGGCAAGGCGGGACCACCTACGAGCAGTACTTC
CDR3aa: CASRQGGTTYEQYF

v_gene: TRBV19
d_gene: TRBD1
abundance: -
len: 14
j_gene: TRBJ1-1
CDR3nt: TGTGCCAGTAGTATAGGAGGACAGGGGGCTGAAGCTTTCTTT
CDR3aa: CASSIGGQGAEAFF

v_gene: TRBV3-1/TRBV3-2
d_gene: -
abundance: once
len: 14
j_gene: TRBJ1-4
CDR3nt: TGTGCCAGCTCGACGGTTGGGGGCGGTGAAAAACTGTTTTTT
CDR3aa: CASSTVGGGEKLFF

v_gene: TRBV19
d_gene: TRBD1
abundance: -
len: 15
j_gene: TRBJ1-1
CDR3nt: TGTGCCAGTAGTAGGGGATCGGACAGGGACACTGAAGCTTTCTTT
CDR3aa: CASSRGSDRDTEAFF

v_gene: TRBV11-2
d_gene: -
abundance: -
len: 14
j_gene: TRBJ2-7
CDR3nt: TGTGCCAGCAGCTTAGAGTTATTGAGCTACGAGCAGTACTTC
CDR3aa: CASSLELLSYEQYF

v_gene: TRBV29-1
d_gene: -
abundance: -
len: 14
j_gene: TRBJ2-3
CDR3nt: TGCAGCGGCGGGGTGGTAGGGGGCACAGATACGCAGTATTTT
CDR3aa: CSGGVVGGTDTQYF

v_gene: TRBV6-5
d_gene: -
abundance: -
len: 14
j_gene: TRBJ1-4
CDR3nt: TGTGCCAGCAACGGTGGGGGGGCTGGTGAAAAACTGTTTTTT
CDR3aa: CASNGGGAGEKLFF

v_gene: TRBV30
d_gene: -
abundance: -
len: 15
j_gene: TRBJ1-2
CDR3nt: TGTGCCTGGAGTCGCGGGACTCTAGAACTAGTCAGCTACACCTTC
CDR3aa: CAWSRGTLELVSYTF

v_gene: TRBV27
d_gene: -
abundance: -
len: 14
j_gene: TRBJ1-5
CDR3nt: TGTGCCAGCAGTTTGAGACAGGCCTATCAGCCCCAGCATTTT
CDR3aa: CASSLRQAYQPQHF

v_gene: TRBV3-1/TRBV3-2
d_gene: TRBD1
abundance: -
len: 14
j_gene: TRBJ1-6
CDR3nt: TGTGCCAGCAGCCACCCAGGGGGCTGGGCACCCCTCCACTTT
CDR3aa: CASSHPGGWAPLHF

v_gene: TRBV7-2
d_gene: TRBD2
abundance: -
len: 16
j_gene: TRBJ2-1
CDR3nt: TGTGCCAGCAGCCTCCGACTAGCGGGAGGCTACAATGAGCAGTTCTTC
CDR3aa: CASSLRLAGGYNEQFF

v_gene: TRBV6-5
d_gene: TRBD1
abundance: -
len: 15
j_gene: TRBJ1-5
CDR3nt: TGTGCCAGCAGGCGGGACAGGGGTTCGCATCAGCCCCAGCATTTT
CDR3aa: CASRRDRGSHQPQHF

v_gene: TRBV5-1
d_gene: TRBD2
abundance: -
len: 15
j_gene: TRBJ2-2
CDR3nt: TGCGCCACCAACGGGGGGGCGCCGGGCACCGGGGAGCTGTTTTTT
CDR3aa: CATNGGAPGTGELFF

v_gene: TRBV5-1
d_gene: TRBD1
abundance: -
len: 14
j_gene: TRBJ1-6
CDR3nt: TGCGCCAGCCGGACAGGGTCAACCGATTCATCCCTCCACTTT
CDR3aa: CASRTGSTDSSLHF

v_gene: TRBV18
d_gene: -
abundance: -
len: 17
j_gene: TRBJ2-7
CDR3nt: TGTGCCAGCTCACCCTGGGGGGAGGCGGTGACCTCCTACGAGCAGTACTTC
CDR3aa: CASSPWGEAVTSYEQYF

v_gene: TRBV6-5
d_gene: -
abundance: -
len: 15
j_gene: TRBJ1-1
CDR3nt: TGTGCCAGCAGTTATAGATCAGGGGCAAACACTGAAGCTTTCTTT
CDR3aa: CASSYRSGANTEAFF

v_gene: TRBV18
d_gene: -
abundance: -
len: 13
j_gene: TRBJ1-5
CDR3nt: TGTGCCAGCTCAACCGGGTCCAATCAGCCCCAGCATTTT
CDR3aa: CASSTGSNQPQHF

v_gene: TRBV7-6
d_gene: -
abundance: -
len: 18
j_gene: TRBJ1-3
CDR3nt: TGTGCCAGCAGCTTACGAGGAGGGCAGGGCCAAGGAGGAAACACCATATATTTT
CDR3aa: CASSLRGGQGQGGNTIYF

v_gene: TRBV5-1
d_gene: TRBD2
abundance: -
len: 15
j_gene: TRBJ2-3
CDR3nt: TGCGCCAGCAGCCGCTCTGGGCGGGAGACAGATACGCAGTATTTT
CDR3aa: CASSRSGRETDTQYF